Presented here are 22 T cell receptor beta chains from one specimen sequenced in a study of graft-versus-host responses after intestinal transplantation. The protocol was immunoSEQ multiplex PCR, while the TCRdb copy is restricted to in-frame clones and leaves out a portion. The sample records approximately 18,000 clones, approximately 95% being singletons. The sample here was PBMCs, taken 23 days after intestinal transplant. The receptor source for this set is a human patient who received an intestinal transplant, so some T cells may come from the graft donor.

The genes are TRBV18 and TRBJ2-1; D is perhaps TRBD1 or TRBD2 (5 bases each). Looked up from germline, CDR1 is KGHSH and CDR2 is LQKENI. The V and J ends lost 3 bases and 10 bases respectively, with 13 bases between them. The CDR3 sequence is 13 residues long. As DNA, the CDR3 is TGTGCCAGCTCACCCCCTCTCGGGGCCGAGCAGTTCTTC. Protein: CASSPPLGAEQFF.

CDR3 loop: CASSLEIQETQYF. The CDR3 DNA reads as TGTGCCAGCAGCTTAGAGATCCAAGAGACCCAGTACTTC. The chain carries TRBV7-7 and TRBJ2-5; D is unclear. V was cut by 1 base and J by 1 base, with 4 bases left in between. The CDR3 runs 13 residues. Germline assignment: CDR1 SSHAT and CDR2 FNYEAQ (reference sequence).

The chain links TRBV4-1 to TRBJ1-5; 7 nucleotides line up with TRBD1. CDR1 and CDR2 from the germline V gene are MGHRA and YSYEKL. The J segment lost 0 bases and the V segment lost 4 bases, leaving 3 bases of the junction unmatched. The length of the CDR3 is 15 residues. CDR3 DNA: TGCGCCAGCAGCCCAGACAGGGATAGCAATCAGCCCCAGCATTTT. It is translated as CASSPDRDSNQPQHF.

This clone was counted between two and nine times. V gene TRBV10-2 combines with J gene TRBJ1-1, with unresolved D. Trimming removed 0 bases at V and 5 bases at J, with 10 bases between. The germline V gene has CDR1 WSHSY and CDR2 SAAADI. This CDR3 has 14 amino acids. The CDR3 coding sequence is TGCGCCAGCAGTGAGTCGTGGTTAGGGACTGAAGCTTTCTTT. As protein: CASSESWLGTEAFF.

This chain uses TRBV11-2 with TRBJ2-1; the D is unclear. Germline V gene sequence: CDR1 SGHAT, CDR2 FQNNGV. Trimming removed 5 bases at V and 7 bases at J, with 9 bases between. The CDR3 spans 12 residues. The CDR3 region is CASSPTRNEQFF. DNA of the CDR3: TGTGCCAGCAGCCCCACTCGTAATGAGCAGTTCTTC.

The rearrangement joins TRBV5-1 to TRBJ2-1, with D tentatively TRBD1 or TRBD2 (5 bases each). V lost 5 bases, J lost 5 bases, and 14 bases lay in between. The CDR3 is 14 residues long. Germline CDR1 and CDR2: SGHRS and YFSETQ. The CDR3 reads CASSSGPSNNEQFF. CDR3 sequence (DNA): TGCGCCAGCAGTTCGGGGCCCTCTAACAATGAGCAGTTCTTC.

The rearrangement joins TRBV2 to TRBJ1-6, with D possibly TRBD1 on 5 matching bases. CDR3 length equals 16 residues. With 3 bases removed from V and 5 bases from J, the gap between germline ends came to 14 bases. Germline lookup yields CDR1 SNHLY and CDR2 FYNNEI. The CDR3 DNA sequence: TGTGCCAGCAGTGATGGGGGGGGTCCAGATAATTCACCCCTCCACTTT. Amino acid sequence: CASSDGGGPDNSPLHF.

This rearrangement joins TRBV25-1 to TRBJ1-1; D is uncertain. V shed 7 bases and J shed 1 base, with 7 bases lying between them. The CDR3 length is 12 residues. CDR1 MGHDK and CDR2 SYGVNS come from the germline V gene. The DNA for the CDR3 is TGTGCCAGCATTGCCGAGAACACTGAAGCTTTCTTT. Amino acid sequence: CASIAENTEAFF.

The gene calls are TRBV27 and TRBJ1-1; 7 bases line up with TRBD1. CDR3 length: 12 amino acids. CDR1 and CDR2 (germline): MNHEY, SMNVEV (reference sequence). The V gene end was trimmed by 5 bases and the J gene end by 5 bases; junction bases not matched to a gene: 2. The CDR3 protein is CASSPGGTEAFF. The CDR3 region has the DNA TGTGCCAGCAGTCCAGGGGGTACTGAAGCTTTCTTT.

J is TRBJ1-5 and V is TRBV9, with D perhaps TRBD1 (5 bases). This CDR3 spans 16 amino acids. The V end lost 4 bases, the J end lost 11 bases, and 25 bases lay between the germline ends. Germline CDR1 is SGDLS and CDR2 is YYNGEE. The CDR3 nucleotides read TGTGCCAGCAGCCCGTATCCGTTGGAGGGGTTTGAGGCCCAGCATTTT. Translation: CASSPYPLEGFEAQHF.

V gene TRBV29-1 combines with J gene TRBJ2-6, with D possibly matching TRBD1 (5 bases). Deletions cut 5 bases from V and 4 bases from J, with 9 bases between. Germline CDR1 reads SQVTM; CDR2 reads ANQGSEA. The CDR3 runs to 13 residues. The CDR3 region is CSVQGSGANVLTF. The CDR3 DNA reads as TGCAGCGTTCAGGGTTCCGGGGCCAACGTCCTGACTTTC.

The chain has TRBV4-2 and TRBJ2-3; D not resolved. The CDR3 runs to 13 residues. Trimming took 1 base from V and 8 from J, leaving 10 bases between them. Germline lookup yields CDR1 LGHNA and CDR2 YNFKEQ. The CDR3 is CASSQGYDGTQYF. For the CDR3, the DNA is TGTGCCAGCAGCCAAGGGTACGACGGTACGCAGTATTTT.

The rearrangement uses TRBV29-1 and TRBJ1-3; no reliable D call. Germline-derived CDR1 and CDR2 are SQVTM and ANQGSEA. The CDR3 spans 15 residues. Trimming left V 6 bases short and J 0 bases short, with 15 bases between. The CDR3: CSVPPRTDSGNTIYF. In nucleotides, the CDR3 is TGCAGCGTCCCCCCCCGGACGGACTCTGGAAACACCATATATTTT.

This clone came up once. The chain's CDR3 is CASSQDGQGYTQYF. The CDR3 region has the DNA TGTGCCAGCAGCCAAGACGGACAGGGCTATACGCAGTATTTT. The V gene is TRBV4-2, the J gene TRBJ2-3, with 8 bases fitting TRBD1. Germline lookup yields CDR1 LGHNA and CDR2 YNFKEQ. There are 14 residues in the CDR3. Trimming at V came to 0 bases and at J to 7 bases, leaving 3 bases not matched to a gene.

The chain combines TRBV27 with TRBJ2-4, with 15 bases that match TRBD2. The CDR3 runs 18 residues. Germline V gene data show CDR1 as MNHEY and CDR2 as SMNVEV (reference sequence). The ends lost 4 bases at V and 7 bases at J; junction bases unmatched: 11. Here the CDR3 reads CASSSQAGTSGGRNIQYF. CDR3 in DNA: TGTGCCAGCAGTTCCCAGGCTGGGACTAGCGGGGGGCGGAACATTCAGTACTTC.

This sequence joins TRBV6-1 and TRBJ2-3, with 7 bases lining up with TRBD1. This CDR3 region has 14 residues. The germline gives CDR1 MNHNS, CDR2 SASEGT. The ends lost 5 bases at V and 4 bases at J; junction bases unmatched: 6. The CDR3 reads CASSLQGPSDTQYF. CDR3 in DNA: TGTGCCAGCAGTTTACAGGGGCCCTCAGATACGCAGTATTTT.

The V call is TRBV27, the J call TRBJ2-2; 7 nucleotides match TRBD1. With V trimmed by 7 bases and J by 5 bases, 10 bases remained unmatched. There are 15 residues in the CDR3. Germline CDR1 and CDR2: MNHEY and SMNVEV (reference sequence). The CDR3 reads CASTRIGGATGELFF. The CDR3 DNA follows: TGTGCCAGCACCCGGATAGGGGGCGCAACCGGGGAGCTGTTTTTT.

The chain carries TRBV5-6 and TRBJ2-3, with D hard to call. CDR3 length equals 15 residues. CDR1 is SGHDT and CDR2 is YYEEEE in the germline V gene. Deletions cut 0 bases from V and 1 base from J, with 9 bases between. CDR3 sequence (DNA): TGTGCCAGCAGCTTGGCCTTGGAAGGCACAGATACGCAGTATTTT. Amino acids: CASSLALEGTDTQYF.

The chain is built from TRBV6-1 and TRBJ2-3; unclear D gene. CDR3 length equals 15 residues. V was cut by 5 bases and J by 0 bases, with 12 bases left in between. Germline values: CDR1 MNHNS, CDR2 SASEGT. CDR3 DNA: TGTGCCAGCAGTCCGCCGAGGTCTAGCACAGATACGCAGTATTTT. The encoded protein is CASSPPRSSTDTQYF.

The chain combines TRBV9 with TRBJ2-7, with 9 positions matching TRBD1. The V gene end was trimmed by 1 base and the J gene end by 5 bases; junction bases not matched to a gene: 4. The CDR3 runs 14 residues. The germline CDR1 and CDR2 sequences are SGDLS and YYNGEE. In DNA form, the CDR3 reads TGTGCCAGCAGCGTATCCGGGACAGGGAACGAGCAGTACTTC. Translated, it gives CASSVSGTGNEQYF.

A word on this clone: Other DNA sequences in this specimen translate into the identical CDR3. CDR3 sequence reads: CASSLGGVSSSGNTIYF. In DNA form, the CDR3 reads TGTGCCAGCAGCTTAGGGGGGGTAAGCAGCTCTGGAAACACCATATATTTT. V gene TRBV11-2 combines with J gene TRBJ1-3, with D possibly being TRBD1 (5 bases). The CDR3 consists of 17 residues. Germline V CDR1 and CDR2: SGHAT, FQNNGV. Trimming removed 1 base at V and 0 bases at J, with 13 bases between.

CDR3 sequence reads: CASSPYLGGQPQHF. The CDR3 coding sequence is TGTGCCAGCAGCCCCTACCTAGGGGGACAGCCCCAGCATTTT. The J gene is TRBJ1-5, the V gene TRBV4-2; D may be TRBD1 (6 bases). Germline V CDR1 and CDR2: LGHNA, YNFKEQ. Trimming left V 4 bases short and J 7 bases short, with 14 bases between. This CDR3 is 14 amino acids long.